This T cell receptor beta chain was sequenced during a study of response to subunit inactivated influenza vaccine. Study-level points and caveats: Each seasonal influenza vaccination, the authors suggested, recruits few new T cells.

The CDR3 contains 15 residues. V was trimmed by 7 bases and J by 2 bases, leaving 15 bases between them. Germline values: CDR1 ENHRY, CDR2 SYGVKD. TCRdb processed the RT-PCR reads anew with MiXCR; each CDR3 protein has one entry. The sample lists about half a million distinct CDR3 sequences; roughly 11% were seen once. Comment on this clonotype: Its specificity is not known.

The specimen comprised PBMCs from blood, sampled 35 to 45 days after vaccination. This clonotype originated in a man in his fifties or sixties who received an inactivated influenza vaccine. V is TRBV10-3 and J is TRBJ2-1; possibly TRBD2 for D (6 bases). CDR3 nucleotide sequence: TGTGCCATCACCTCGACGTCGGGAGCCTACAATGAGCAGTTCTTC. This translates into CAITSTSGAYNEQFF.